This record looks at one T cell receptor (beta chain) sequence and its context. This sample was taken from a study of TIL therapy for anti-PD-1-resistant metastatic lung cancer. Deletions cut 5 bases from V and 7 bases from J, with 11 bases between. This CDR3 has 12 residues. The libraries were made with immunoSEQ v3. Profiled with immunoSEQ multiplex PCR; TCRdb holds only in-frame clones, not every one. Among roughly 23,000 clones listed, over 70% were seen once. This sample's time point: pre-treatment sample, taken before nivolumab and TIL therapy. The specimen was blood, collected at baseline. V gene TRBV12-3 or TRBV12-4 combines with J gene TRBJ1-1; no firm D call. This clonotype was sampled from a person aged 25 to 85 with non-small cell lung cancer. The CDR3 protein is CASSRTGSEAFF. The DNA for the CDR3 is TGTGCCAGCAGTCGGACTGGGAGTGAAGCTTTCTTT.